Following are 28 T cell receptor beta chains from one sample sequenced in a study of T cell responses to AZD1222 COVID-19 vaccine. Sequencing was performed with immunoSEQ multiplex PCR; in TCRdb, only in-frame clones are kept and a portion is missing. The sample has fewer than 110,000 clones, more than 70% seen once. Here the sequenced sample was peripheral blood, taken on day 0 of AZD1222 vaccination. These receptors were collected from an adult in good health.

The chain combines TRBV9 with TRBJ1-4; 7 nucleotides line up with TRBD1. This CDR3 comprises 15 residues. Trimming took 5 bases from V and 0 from J; bases not matched to a gene: 4. CDR1 and CDR2 (germline): SGDLS, YYNGEE. CDR3 bases: TGTGCCAGCAGAGAGAGGGGGCCAACTAATGAAAAACTGTTTTTT. The encoded protein is CASRERGPTNEKLFF.

The chain combines TRBV3-1 (or the pseudogene TRBV3-2) with TRBJ1-5; 9 bases are shared with TRBD1. The ends lost 3 bases at V and 7 bases at J; junction bases unmatched: 4. From germline, CDR1 is LGHDT and CDR2 YNNKEL (reference sequence). The CDR3 runs 14 residues. The chain's CDR3 is CASSQGQGGQPQHF. The CDR3 DNA is TGTGCCAGCAGCCAGGGACAGGGAGGGCAGCCCCAGCATTTT.

The chain uses TRBV7-3 and TRBJ2-1; D gene unclear. CDR3 length: 13 residues. V was cut by 2 bases and J by 5 bases, with 7 bases left in between. The germline V gene has CDR1 SGHTA and CDR2 FQGTGA. DNA of the CDR3: TGTGCCAGCAGCTTAGTTAGTAACAATGAGCAGTTCTTC. Residues: CASSLVSNNEQFF.

Comment on this clone: The junction departs from the called germline gene at one end, perhaps through a read error. This chain joins TRBV12-5 and TRBJ2-6; tentative D call: TRBD2 (6 bases). Germline lookup yields CDR1 LGHNT and CDR2 FRNRAP. The CDR3 totals 17 residues. This CDR3 is CASGRRAGQSRANVLTF. The CDR3, as DNA: TGTGCTAGTGGTAGGAGGGCAGGACAAAGTCGGGCAAACGTCCTGACTTTC.

The chain is built from TRBV5-6 and TRBJ2-1; D not resolved. Trimming shortened V by 5 bases and J by 6 bases, and 15 bases separated the two germline ends. The CDR3 consists of 14 residues. Looked up from germline, CDR1 is SGHDT and CDR2 is YYEEEE. CDR3 protein: CASRAFLGANEQFF. CDR3 nucleotides: TGTGCCAGCAGGGCGTTCCTAGGAGCCAATGAGCAGTTCTTC.

In DNA form, the CDR3 reads TGTGCCAGCAGCCCGCAAAGCGGAGTCCCGATCTATGAGCAGTTCTTC. Translation: CASSPQSGVPIYEQFF. This rearrangement joins TRBV7-2 to TRBJ2-1; possible D gene TRBD2, 5 bases. There are 16 residues in the CDR3. CDR1 and CDR2 (germline): SGHTA, FQGNSA. V was trimmed by 5 bases and J by 8 bases, leaving 22 bases between them.

This rearrangement joins TRBV7-6 to TRBJ1-5; D unresolved. Trimming left V 1 base short and J 6 bases short, with 10 bases between. This CDR3 has 14 residues. CDR1 is SGHVS and CDR2 is FNYEAQ in the germline V gene. CDR3 DNA sequence: TGTGCCAGCAGCTTAGATAGGGAGGGTCAGCCCCAGCATTTT. Translating gives CASSLDREGQPQHF.

The J gene is TRBJ2-1, the V gene TRBV19, with D tentatively TRBD1 (7 bases). CDR3 length: 14 residues. The V end lost 0 bases, the J end lost 9 bases, and 12 bases lay between the germline ends. The germline V gene encodes CDR1 LNHDA and CDR2 SQIVND (reference sequence). CDR3 in DNA: TGTGCCAGTAGTATAGACCAGGGGGGCAGTGAGCAGTTCTTC. Amino acid sequence: CASSIDQGGSEQFF.

This clone was found once. J is TRBJ1-2 and V is TRBV11-2; D is ambiguous. V lost 0 bases and J 5 bases, leaving 7 bases between the germline ends. This CDR3 region has 13 residues. In germline, CDR1 is SGHAT, CDR2 FQNNGV. As DNA, the CDR3 is TGTGCCAGCAGCTTAGATCGCCCTTATGGCTACACCTTC. It specifies CASSLDRPYGYTF.

This clone has more than one count but fewer than ten. The gene calls are TRBV7-8 and TRBJ1-2; tentative D call: TRBD1 (5 bases). V lost 0 bases and J lost 3, with 17 bases in between. This CDR3 comprises 17 residues. CDR1 SGHVS and CDR2 FQNEAQ come from the germline V gene. The CDR3 region is CASSLASLWGDDYGYTF. In DNA, the CDR3 is TGTGCCAGCAGCTTAGCTTCTCTATGGGGGGATGACTATGGCTACACCTTC.

The chain combines TRBV3-1 (or the pseudogene TRBV3-2) with TRBJ1-2; a possible D gene is TRBD1 (6 bases). CDR1 is LGHDT and CDR2 is YNNKEL in the germline V gene (reference sequence). The V end was cut by 1 base, the J end by 1 base, with 16 bases between. The CDR3 spans 17 residues. CDR3 region: CASSQAATGPYNYGYTF. The CDR3 nucleotides read TGTGCCAGCAGCCAAGCTGCCACAGGGCCCTATAACTATGGCTACACCTTC.

The V gene is TRBV11-2, the J gene TRBJ1-6, with 8 bases identical to TRBD1. This CDR3 spans 17 amino acids. CDR1 SGHAT and CDR2 FQNNGV come from the germline V gene. Losses at the gene ends were 0 bases for V and 6 bases for J; bases not matched to a gene: 7. CDR3 DNA sequence: TGTGCCAGCAGCTTAGAAAGCCTACAGGGGGGTAATTCACCCCTCCACTTT. This gives the protein CASSLESLQGGNSPLHF.

The genes are TRBV4-3 and TRBJ1-2; TRBD1 agrees at 7 bases. Germline V lookup: CDR1 LGHNA, CDR2 YSLEER. The CDR3 has 16 residues. The V gene end was trimmed by 0 bases and the J gene end by 3 bases; junction bases not matched to a gene: 7. The CDR3 region is CASSQERDRVHYGYTF. CDR3 nucleotide sequence: TGCGCCAGCAGCCAAGAAAGGGACAGAGTGCACTATGGCTACACCTTC.

The chain links TRBV10-3 to TRBJ1-3, with D perhaps matching TRBD1 (5 bases). V was cut by 5 bases and J by 0 bases, with 14 bases left in between. CDR3 length equals 16 residues. Looked up from germline, CDR1 is ENHRY and CDR2 is SYGVKD. CDR3 amino acids: CAISSRDGRSGNTIYF. CDR3 bases: TGTGCCATCAGTTCCCGGGACGGGCGCTCTGGAAACACCATATATTTT.

This chain connects TRBV5-1 to TRBJ2-2, with 14 bases fitting TRBD2. Losses at the gene ends were 4 bases for V and 8 bases for J; bases not matched to a gene: 4. Germline-derived CDR1 and CDR2 are SGHRS and YFSETQ. This CDR3 comprises 15 residues. CDR3 amino acids: CASSPGTSGRGELFF. In nucleotides, the CDR3 is TGCGCCAGCAGCCCGGGGACTAGCGGGAGAGGGGAGCTGTTTTTT.

Only a few counts were recorded for this clone. The rearrangement links TRBV4-2 to TRBJ1-5, with D unresolved. Looked up from germline, CDR1 is LGHNA and CDR2 is YNFKEQ. This CDR3 contains 16 residues. V dropped 0 bases and J dropped 5 bases, with 14 bases sitting between them. CDR3 loop: CASSQEVTPGYQPQHF. In DNA, the CDR3 is TGTGCCAGCAGCCAAGAGGTCACGCCCGGCTATCAGCCCCAGCATTTT.

J is TRBJ1-2 and V is TRBV4-1; 7 bases line up with TRBD1. The germline gives CDR1 MGHRA, CDR2 YSYEKL. The length of the CDR3 is 15 residues. Trimming removed 4 bases from V and 12 bases from J; junction bases left unmatched: 17. For the CDR3, the DNA is TGCGCCAGCAGCCGGGAAGGGATATCAGGGGGTGAGAACACCTTC. Amino acid sequence: CASSREGISGGENTF.

J is TRBJ1-5 and V is TRBV10-2; possible D gene TRBD1, 5 bases. The CDR3 spans 14 residues. V was shortened by 5 bases and J by 2 bases, with 10 bases between the two germline ends. Looked up from germline, CDR1 is WSHSY and CDR2 is SAAADI. The CDR3 DNA follows: TGCGCCAGCAGTCCTGACAGACGCAATCAGCCCCAGCATTTT. It encodes CASSPDRRNQPQHF.

V is TRBV18 and J is TRBJ1-5; D remains unclear. The germline V gene has CDR1 KGHSH and CDR2 LQKENI. The CDR3 has 15 amino acids. The V end was cut by 4 bases, the J end by 3 bases, with 13 bases between. The CDR3 spells CASSLTSTNNQPQHF. In nucleotides, the CDR3 is TGTGCCAGCTCACTCACTTCGACAAACAATCAGCCCCAGCATTTT.

The V gene is TRBV6-2 or TRBV6-3, the J gene TRBJ2-1; perhaps TRBD2 as D (5 bases). Germline V gene sequence: CDR1 MNHEY, CDR2 SVGEGT. This CDR3 is 18 amino acids long. With 6 bases removed from V and 0 bases from J, the gap between germline ends came to 21 bases. CDR3 sequence (DNA): TGTGCCAGCAGCCTACCCGGTAAAGCGGTTAGCTCCTACAATGAGCAGTTCTTC. It is translated as CASSLPGKAVSSYNEQFF.

This clone was picked up one time. V and J are TRBV29-1 and TRBJ1-2, with D unresolved. The CDR3 runs 12 residues. The germline CDR1 and CDR2 sequences are SQVTM and ANQGSEA. V shed 3 bases and J shed 8 bases, with 13 bases lying between them. The CDR3 here is CSVELRFWGYTF. The CDR3 bases are TGCAGCGTTGAGTTAAGGTTTTGGGGCTACACCTTC.

V usage is TRBV12-3 or TRBV12-4 and J usage is TRBJ1-6; maybe TRBD1 (6 bases). V was cut by 8 bases and J by 11 bases, with 16 bases left in between. The CDR3 contains 13 residues. The DNA of the CDR3 is TGTGCCAGCGGTAAAGGGGGACCCACACCCCTCCACTTT. Encoded protein: CASGKGGPTPLHF.

This chain uses TRBV13 with TRBJ1-1; D is ambiguous. CDR3 length: 12 residues. With 5 bases removed from V and 1 base from J, the gap between germline ends came to 5 bases. The germline V gene has CDR1 PRHDT and CDR2 FYEKMQ (reference sequence). The CDR3 nucleotides read TGTGCCAGCAGCCGAACGAACACTGAAGCTTTCTTT. Translating it yields CASSRTNTEAFF. Combining the CDR3 with reference TRBV13 and TRBJ1-1 gives the whole variable domain AAGVIQSPRHLIKEKRETATLKCYPIPRHDTVYWYQQGPGQDPQFLISFYEKMQSDKGSIPDRFSAQQFSDYHSELNMSSLELGDSALYFCASSRTNTEAFFGQGTRLTVV.

This clone came up a few times. The chain recombines TRBV4-3 with TRBJ1-5; D ambiguous. The V and J ends lost 0 bases and 3 bases respectively, with 12 bases between them. This CDR3 region has 16 residues. The germline CDR1 and CDR2 sequences are LGHNA and YSLEER. The chain's CDR3 is CASSQDLPRNNQPQHF. CDR3 bases: TGCGCCAGCAGCCAAGATCTCCCCCGCAACAATCAGCCCCAGCATTTT.

The CDR3 loop reads CATSDPISTSGETQYF. The CDR3 nucleotides are TGTGCCACCAGTGACCCAATCTCGACTAGCGGGGAGACCCAGTACTTC. V gene TRBV24-1 combines with J gene TRBJ2-5, with 10 bases that match TRBD2. CDR1 is KGHDR, CDR2 SFDVKD, per germline. The CDR3 consists of 16 residues. V lost 4 bases and J lost 5; bases outside the gene matches: 9.

The genes are TRBV27 and TRBJ1-1; D is ambiguous. Germline V gene data show CDR1 as MNHEY and CDR2 as SMNVEV (reference sequence). V was clipped by 2 bases and J by 5 bases, with 9 bases between them. CDR3 length equals 13 residues. The CDR3: CASSLTGQTEAFF. The CDR3 DNA reads TGTGCCAGCAGTTTAACCGGCCAGACTGAAGCTTTCTTT.

This chain uses TRBV4-2 with TRBJ2-1; D is possibly TRBD1 or TRBD2 (5 bases each). The germline V gene has CDR1 LGHNA and CDR2 YNFKEQ. V dropped 4 bases and J dropped 8 bases, with 15 bases sitting between them. The length of the CDR3 is 14 residues. For the CDR3, the DNA is TGTGCCAGCAGCCTTCCTCGGGGCTGGGATGAGCAGTTCTTC. It is translated as CASSLPRGWDEQFF.

The chain is built from TRBV27 and TRBJ2-1, with TRBD2 as a possible D gene (6 bases). V lost 5 bases to trimming and J lost 2 bases, with 19 bases between them. Germline V lookup: CDR1 MNHEY, CDR2 SMNVEV (reference sequence). There are 17 residues in the CDR3. CDR3 amino acids: CASSPGGLSGPYNEQFF. CDR3 nucleotides: TGTGCCAGCAGTCCGGGTGGGTTGAGCGGGCCCTACAATGAGCAGTTCTTC.